The 6 T cell receptor beta chains given below trace back to one sample, sequenced in a study of cytomegalovirus exposure and HLA in healthy donors. The PCR ran on 60 Vbeta and 13 Jbeta primers. Here immunoSEQ multiplex PCR was the method, and the copy in TCRdb shows in-frame clones only, minus some. The data contain about 270,000 clones, approximately 90% of them seen just once; the ten biggest clones take up less than 4%. The material sequenced was PBMCs. The receptors derive from a man between 40 and 49 years old in good health and CMV-seropositive.

This clone occurred a few times. The chain uses TRBV10-1 and TRBJ2-1; 9 bases fit TRBD1. Germline CDR1 reads WNHNN; CDR2 reads SYGVQD (reference sequence). This CDR3 region has 14 residues. V lost 5 bases and J lost 8; bases outside the gene matches: 7. CDR3 nucleotide sequence: TGCGCCAGCAGTCCACTACAGGGGGCCGATGAGCAGTTCTTC. Translation: CASSPLQGADEQFF.

The rearrangement joins TRBV7-8 to TRBJ2-1; no reliable D call. V was clipped by 3 bases and J by 4 bases, with 13 bases between them. The CDR3 consists of 15 residues. The germline CDR1 and CDR2 sequences are SGHVS and FQNEAQ. Here the CDR3 reads CASSFFRQTYNEQFF. The CDR3 DNA reads as TGTGCCAGCAGCTTTTTTCGACAAACTTACAATGAGCAGTTCTTC.

V usage is TRBV5-1 and J usage is TRBJ2-7; TRBD1 matches at 8 bases. In germline, CDR1 is SGHRS, CDR2 YFSETQ. This CDR3 has 14 residues. V lost 4 bases, J lost 3 bases, and 6 bases stayed unmatched. CDR3 DNA: TGCGCCAGCAGCCAAGGACAGGGTGACTACGAGCAGTACTTC. Protein sequence: CASSQGQGDYEQYF.

The chain combines TRBV13 with TRBJ2-4, with 7 positions matching TRBD1. Looked up from germline, CDR1 is PRHDT and CDR2 is FYEKMQ (reference sequence). The CDR3 has 16 amino acids. Unmatched junction bases numbered 7, after V lost 5 bases and J lost 0 bases. The CDR3 coding sequence is TGTGCCAGCAGCAGTCGGGACAGTTTAGCCAAAAACATTCAGTACTTC. Protein product: CASSSRDSLAKNIQYF.

This clone has only one observation. At one end the junction does not follow the germline gene, possibly because of a read error. V gene TRBV6-1 combines with J gene TRBJ2-4; 10 nucleotides line up with TRBD2. This CDR3 region has 16 residues. Germline V gene lookup returns CDR1 MNHNS and CDR2 SASEGT. The CDR3: CASREGGLAISNIQYF. Here the CDR3 DNA reads TGTGCCAGCCGTGAGGGGGGACTAGCGATTTCAAACATTCAGTACTTC.

The V call is TRBV7-3, the J call TRBJ1-4, with a possible D match to TRBD1 (5 bases). Germline V CDR1 and CDR2: SGHTA, FQGTGA. The CDR3 has 15 residues. Trimming pared 5 bases from V and 3 bases from J, leaving 13 bases between. CDR3 sequence reads: CASSPGRASNEKLFF. The CDR3 region has the DNA TGTGCCAGCAGCCCAGGGAGGGCCTCTAATGAAAAACTGTTTTTT.